These 7 T cell receptor beta chains originate from one sample sequenced in a study of shared clonotypes between healthy human individuals (dated by TCRdb to 2020 to 2022). Library preparation used the immunoSEQ multiplex PCR assay. TCRdb obtained this table from immuneACCESS and retained in-frame rearrangements with V and J assigned. These tables miss some clones; where compared with another copy, unresolved V genes account for less than half of the shortfall, and the remainder is unexplained. The sample records around 2.3 million clones, 95% of which are singletons. Roughly 0.13% of the sample is taken by the ten largest. Source material: naive CD4+ T cells sorted from blood. The cell subset or site label, as the study defines it: CD45RA+ positively selected. These receptors originate from a man aged 18 to 29 in good health.

The chain couples TRBV30 to TRBJ2-7, with D unresolved. The V end lost 2 bases, the J end lost 2 bases, and 10 bases lay between the germline ends. The CDR3 has 13 amino acids. Germline V CDR1 and CDR2: GTSNPN, SVGIG (reference sequence). The CDR3 nucleotides read TGTGCCTGGAGTCCATGGGGTACCTACGAGCAGTACTTC. Encoded protein: CAWSPWGTYEQYF.

This clone was recorded only once. Other DNA sequences within the sample encode an identical CDR3. This rearrangement joins TRBV7-2 to TRBJ1-1, with D unclear. The CDR3 is made up of 13 amino acids. V dropped 2 bases and J dropped 0 bases, with 4 bases sitting between them. CDR1 is SGHTA and CDR2 is FQGNSA in the germline V gene. CDR3 loop: CASSLRMNTEAFF. CDR3 nucleotides: TGTGCCAGCAGCTTACGGATGAACACTGAAGCTTTCTTT. Variable domain in full (rest from reference TRBV7-2 and TRBJ1-1): GAGVSQSPSNKVTEKGKDVELRCDPISGHTALYWYRQSLGQGLEFLIYFQGNSAPDKSGLPSDRFSAERTGGSVSTLTIQRTQQEDSAVYLCASSLRMNTEAFFGQGTRLTVV.

This chain uses TRBV28 with TRBJ2-7, with a weak D call TRBD1 (6 bases). Germline V lookup: CDR1 MDHEN, CDR2 SYDVKM. Trimming pared 5 bases from V and 2 bases from J, leaving 13 bases between. CDR3 length: 14 residues. The DNA for the CDR3 is TGTGCCAGCAGTATCCTGGGGGCTACCTACGAGCAGTACTTC. Translating it yields CASSILGATYEQYF.

As concerns this clone: This sample includes further DNA sequences coding for the same CDR3. The genes are TRBV4-1 and TRBJ2-5, with TRBD2 as a possible D gene (6 bases). The CDR3 spans 14 residues. Germline lookup yields CDR1 MGHRA and CDR2 YSYEKL. V lost 4 bases to trimming and J lost 1 base, with 10 bases between them. This CDR3 reads CASSLGGAQETQYF. The CDR3, as DNA: TGCGCCAGCAGCCTCGGAGGGGCCCAAGAGACCCAGTACTTC.

Concerning this clone itself: Different DNA sequences within this sample yield the same CDR3. The chain is built from TRBV10-3 and TRBJ2-7; the D gene is possibly TRBD2 (5 bases). Trimming removed 3 bases from V and 6 bases from J, with 9 bases in between. Germline V lookup: CDR1 ENHRY, CDR2 SYGVKD. The CDR3 is 12 residues long. DNA of the CDR3: TGTGCCATCAGTGAAGGGAGCGGCGAGCAGTACTTC. Its protein is CAISEGSGEQYF.

The chain carries TRBV2 and TRBJ1-2; no clear D gene. Trimming pared 4 bases from V and 7 bases from J, leaving 16 bases between. The CDR3 extends over 14 amino acids. The germline CDR1 and CDR2 sequences are SNHLY and FYNNEI. CDR3 DNA: TGTGCCAGCAGTGTAGGGATTGACTATGGTGGCTACACCTTC. This sequence encodes CASSVGIDYGGYTF.

V and J are TRBV4-1 and TRBJ2-7, with D hard to call. The CDR3 extends over 13 amino acids. Germline CDR1 MGHRA, CDR2 YSYEKL. V lost 6 bases and J lost 3, with 12 bases in between. The CDR3 DNA is TGCGCCAGCAGTCGAAGGCCGGGCTACGAGCAGTACTTC. Its translation is CASSRRPGYEQYF.